Below are 19 T cell receptor beta chains sequenced from a single sample in a study of shared clonotypes between healthy human individuals. Terminally differentiated effector memory CD45RA+ cells were excluded by CCR7 positive selection of CD45RO-negative cells. The table came from immunoSEQ multiplex PCR; TCRdb's copy has only in-frame clones and leaves some out. There are about 2.1 million clones in the sample; over 85% occur only once, and more than 1.5% lies in the top ten. The sequencing input was naive CD8+ T cells from PBMCs. Every receptor here comes from a man between 18 and 35 years old in good health. Some clones in this sample may be carry-over from other donors' samples.

This rearrangement joins TRBV15 to TRBJ2-3, with D unresolved. Trimming cost V 3 bases and J 2 bases, with 12 bases left between them. The CDR3 consists of 15 residues. Germline V CDR1 and CDR2: LNHNV, YYDKDF (reference sequence). The DNA for the CDR3 is TGTGCCACCAGCAGCCGAGGCCCCCTCACAGATACGCAGTATTTT. It is translated as CATSSRGPLTDTQYF.

The V call is TRBV10-1, the J call TRBJ2-7; TRBD2 matches at 9 bases. The CDR3 contains 14 residues. Germline values: CDR1 WNHNN, CDR2 SYGVQD (reference sequence). Unmatched junction bases numbered 6, after V lost 2 bases and J lost 7 bases. CDR3 sequence reads: CASSEAGGPREQYF. The CDR3 coding sequence is TGCGCCAGCAGTGAGGCGGGAGGGCCGAGGGAGCAGTACTTC.

The rearrangement links TRBV2 to TRBJ1-2; 8 positions match TRBD1. This CDR3 spans 13 amino acids. Germline V gene data show CDR1 as SNHLY and CDR2 as FYNNEI. J gave up 4 bases and V 9 bases, and 7 bases lay outside the gene matches. The CDR3: CAREGTGGYGYTF. CDR3 sequence (DNA): TGTGCCAGAGAGGGGACAGGCGGCTATGGCTACACCTTC. Full variable domain (rest looked up from reference TRBV2 and TRBJ1-2): EPEVTQTPSHQVTQMGQEVILRCVPISNHLYFYWYRQILGQKVEFLVSFYNNEISEKSEIFDDQFSVERPDGSNFTLKIRSTKLEDSAMYFCAREGTGGYGYTFGSGTRLTVV.

The chain combines TRBV28 with TRBJ1-5, with 10 positions matching TRBD1. Germline V gene sequence: CDR1 MDHEN, CDR2 SYDVKM. The V segment lost 3 bases and the J segment 7 bases; nucleotides outside the gene matches: 3. This CDR3 has 14 residues. The CDR3 region has the DNA TGTGCCAGCAGTTTGGGGGACAGGGGCCAGCCCCAGCATTTT. Translation gives CASSLGDRGQPQHF. Combining the CDR3 with reference TRBV28 and TRBJ1-5 gives the whole variable domain DVKVTQSSRYLVKRTGEKVFLECVQDMDHENMFWYRQDPGLGLRLIYFSYDVKMKEKGDIPEGYSVSREKKERFSLILESASTNQTSMYLCASSLGDRGQPQHFGDGTRLSIL.

The rearrangement uses TRBV19 and TRBJ1-1; D unresolved. Germline CDR1 reads LNHDA; CDR2 reads SQIVND (reference sequence). This CDR3 is 14 amino acids long. The V and J ends lost 5 bases and 1 base respectively, with 11 bases between them. CDR3 loop: CASSLGGSNTEAFF. In DNA, the CDR3 is TGTGCCAGTAGTCTAGGCGGTTCGAACACTGAAGCTTTCTTT.

V and J are TRBV13 and TRBJ1-1, with D maybe TRBD1 (5 bases). Trimming removed 5 bases at V and 3 bases at J, with 13 bases between. Looked up from germline, CDR1 is PRHDT and CDR2 is FYEKMQ (reference sequence). The CDR3 covers 14 residues. The CDR3 coding sequence is TGTGCCAGCAGCCCCAGGGTGGGGGACACTGAAGCTTTCTTT. Translating it yields CASSPRVGDTEAFF.

This clone was found once. The chain links TRBV27 to TRBJ1-2; D is unclear. This CDR3 contains 14 residues. The V end lost 0 bases, the J end lost 0 bases, and 5 bases lay between the germline ends. Germline loops: CDR1 MNHEY, CDR2 SMNVEV (reference sequence). CDR3 sequence (DNA): TGTGCCAGCAGTTTATCTGCAGCTAACTATGGCTACACCTTC. This sequence encodes CASSLSAANYGYTF.

The chain uses TRBV5-6 and TRBJ2-1, with 8 bases fitting TRBD2. The CDR3 runs 19 residues. Germline V gives CDR1 SGHDT, CDR2 YYEEEE. Trimming at V came to 6 bases and at J to 0 bases, leaving 17 bases not matched to a gene. CDR3 nucleotide sequence: TGTGCCAGCACCCCTGGAGGGCTAGCGGGCCTGAGCTCCTACAATGAGCAGTTCTTC. Encoded protein: CASTPGGLAGLSSYNEQFF.

The chain recombines TRBV6-6 with TRBJ1-5; D is uncertain. V shed 0 bases and J shed 5 bases, with 11 bases lying between them. This CDR3 is 15 amino acids long. The germline V gene encodes CDR1 MNHNY and CDR2 SVGAGI (reference sequence). This chain's CDR3 is CASSYSIGSYQPQHF. CDR3 bases: TGTGCCAGCAGTTACTCGATCGGATCCTATCAGCCCCAGCATTTT.

This chain connects TRBV19 to TRBJ1-1, with D possibly matching TRBD1 (5 bases). The V gene's germline CDR1 is LNHDA and CDR2 SQIVND (reference sequence). V shed 7 bases and J shed 5 bases, with 17 bases lying between them. This CDR3 has 14 residues. The CDR3 bases are TGTGCCAGTACCATGAGGGGAGGGGTGACTGAAGCTTTCTTT. Amino acids: CASTMRGGVTEAFF.

This chain uses TRBV15 with TRBJ2-7; 9 bases align to TRBD2. In germline, CDR1 is LNHNV, CDR2 YYDKDF (reference sequence). CDR3 length: 17 residues. Trimming cost V 5 bases and J 5 bases; bases outside gene matches: 16. In DNA, the CDR3 is TGTGCCACCAGCTTCCCCCGTAGCGGGAGTGTAAGCAACGAGCAGTACTTC. Encoded protein: CATSFPRSGSVSNEQYF.

The chain carries TRBV2 and TRBJ2-1; 7 positions match TRBD2. The CDR3 has 15 amino acids. With 6 bases clipped from V and 9 bases from J, the junction kept 14 bases outside the gene matches. CDR1 SNHLY and CDR2 FYNNEI come from the germline V gene. DNA of the CDR3: TGTGCCAGCAGCCCCAAGCTAGCGGCCCTCGGTGAGCAGTTCTTC. Translating gives CASSPKLAALGEQFF.

The J gene is TRBJ2-3, the V gene TRBV9; 8 bases are a match to TRBD2. Germline CDR1 SGDLS, CDR2 YYNGEE. V dropped 0 bases and J dropped 0; count of bases not matched to a gene: 6. CDR3 length: 17 residues. Here the CDR3 reads CASSVGTSIASTDTQYF. CDR3 DNA: TGTGCCAGCAGCGTAGGGACTAGCATTGCTAGCACAGATACGCAGTATTTT.

This chain connects TRBV10-2 to TRBJ2-7, with TRBD2 matching over 8 bases. Per the germline V gene, CDR1 is WSHSY and CDR2 is SAAADI. This CDR3 spans 14 amino acids. V gave up 2 bases and J gave up 5 bases; unmatched junction bases: 5. DNA of the CDR3: TGCGCCAGCAGTGAGCCGGGAGGGCCTCACGAGCAGTACTTC. Amino acids: CASSEPGGPHEQYF.

This chain links TRBV7-9 with TRBJ2-3; 9 bases match TRBD1. Per germline, CDR1 SEHNR and CDR2 FQNEAQ (reference sequence). The CDR3 spans 15 residues. Trimming removed 2 bases from V and 5 bases from J; junction bases left unmatched: 5. The CDR3 nucleotides are TGTGCCAGCAGCTTACGTACAGGGGGCATAGATACGCAGTATTTT. Translation gives CASSLRTGGIDTQYF.

The V gene is TRBV7-2, the J gene TRBJ2-7; TRBD1 might be the D (6 bases). The CDR3 extends over 16 amino acids. The V end lost 1 base, the J end lost 2 bases, and 15 bases lay between the germline ends. Germline CDR1 is SGHTA and CDR2 is FQGNSA. The CDR3 DNA reads TGTGCCAGCAGCTTAGGAGGGTGGGCAGGGGCCTACGAGCAGTACTTC. Its protein product is CASSLGGWAGAYEQYF.

The V call is TRBV7-8, the J call TRBJ2-1; 9 nucleotides align to TRBD1. The CDR3 consists of 15 residues. Germline assignment: CDR1 SGHVS and CDR2 FQNEAQ. The trim removed 3 bases at V and 7 bases at J, leaving 7 bases unmatched. The CDR3 sequence: CASSLGGQGSNEQFF. CDR3 nucleotide sequence: TGTGCCAGCAGCTTGGGGGGACAGGGTTCAAATGAGCAGTTCTTC. The entire variable domain, with the rest obtained from reference TRBV7-8 and TRBJ2-1, is as follows: GAGVSQSPRYKVAKRGQDVALRCDPISGHVSLFWYQQALGQGPEFLTYFQNEAQLDKSGLPSDRFFAERPEGSVSTLKIQRTQQEDSAVYLCASSLGGQGSNEQFFGPGTRLTVL.

In the case of this clone: Other DNA sequences in this sample translate to the same CDR3. The V call is TRBV27, the J call TRBJ2-3; TRBD2 aligns across 12 bases. The V segment lost 1 base and the J segment 6 bases; nucleotides outside the gene matches: 5. The CDR3 totals 16 residues. Germline loops: CDR1 MNHEY, CDR2 SMNVEV (reference sequence). The CDR3 bases are TGTGCCAGCAGTTTATTACTAGCGGGAGGCGGGGATACGCAGTATTTT. Residues: CASSLLLAGGGDTQYF.

The chain links TRBV29-1 to TRBJ1-4, with 8 nucleotides matching TRBD1. The CDR3 has 13 amino acids. From germline, CDR1 is SQVTM and CDR2 ANQGSEA. V was pared by 7 bases and J by 6 bases, with 7 bases of the junction left unmatched. The CDR3 loop reads CSGSDRGDEKLFF. The CDR3, as DNA: TGCAGCGGATCAGACAGGGGTGATGAAAAACTGTTTTTT.